This entry lists 3 T cell receptor beta chains sequenced from one sample in a study of T cells in Graves' hyperthyroidism and ophthalmopathy. RNA transcripts served as the template for amplifying TCR beta CDR3 regions. With the HTBI primer set, the TCR CDR3 went through a first round of RT-PCR. TCRdb recomputed calls from the multiplex PCR reads with MiXCR, one row per CDR3 protein. This table has a few hundred thousand distinct CDR3 sequences, roughly 46% appearing once. Sequenced input: peripheral blood or thyroid tissue (not recorded which). The receptors were gathered from a woman aged 18-29 years with Graves' hyperthyroidism.

The chain uses TRBV10-3 and TRBJ1-2, with D possibly TRBD1 on 6 matching bases. Trimming left V 5 bases short and J 2 bases short, with 9 bases between. Germline CDR1 is ENHRY and CDR2 is SYGVKD. The CDR3 has 13 residues. In nucleotides, the CDR3 is TGTGCCATCAGTACGGGACAAAACTATGGCTACACCTTC. Protein product: CAISTGQNYGYTF.

This sequence joins TRBV2 and TRBJ2-5; 9 bases fit TRBD2. V lost 6 bases, J lost 3 bases, and 5 bases stayed unmatched. Germline-derived CDR1 and CDR2 are SNHLY and FYNNEI. CDR3 size: 14 residues. For the CDR3, the DNA is TGTGCCAGCAGGGCTAGCGGGACAAAAGAGACCCAGTACTTC. Translating it yields CASRASGTKETQYF.

The genes are TRBV2 and TRBJ2-7; tentative D call: TRBD2 (5 bases). CDR3 size: 14 residues. The V end lost 9 bases, the J end lost 0 bases, and 15 bases lay between the germline ends. The germline gives CDR1 SNHLY, CDR2 FYNNEI. In DNA form, the CDR3 reads TGTGCCAGTGAAGAGGGCGGCAGCTCCTACGAGCAGTACTTC. Its translation: CASEEGGSSYEQYF.